What follows are 18 T cell receptor beta chains derived from one specimen sequenced in a study of OX40 agonist ivuxolimab in advanced cancers. Data came from immunoSEQ multiplex PCR; TCRdb stores just in-frame clones and leaves some out. The table records about 45,000 clones, around nine tenths of them present only once. Material: CD4+ or CD8+ T cells sorted from blood, obtained in a trial of the OX40 agonist ivuxolimab. These receptors were obtained from an adult with an advanced solid tumor such as melanoma, head and neck, liver or kidney cancer.

The V gene is TRBV6-5, the J gene TRBJ1-5; D remains unclear. The CDR3 contains 13 residues. Trimming pared 8 bases from V and 3 bases from J, leaving 11 bases between. Germline values: CDR1 MNHEY, CDR2 SVGAGI. The CDR3 here is CASESGPNQPQHF. The CDR3 region has the DNA TGTGCCAGCGAGTCCGGGCCCAATCAGCCCCAGCATTTT.

This chain connects TRBV7-6 to TRBJ1-3; D might be TRBD1 (5 bases). V was cut by 7 bases and J by 4 bases, with 11 bases left in between. Germline assignment: CDR1 SGHVS and CDR2 FNYEAQ. This CDR3 region has 13 residues. The CDR3 nucleotides read TGTGCCAGCATGGGGGGGGAAGGAAACACCATATATTTT. As protein: CASMGGEGNTIYF.

This chain uses TRBV6-5 with TRBJ1-1, with D possibly TRBD1 on 5 matching bases. Between the trimmed V and J ends, which lost 4 bases and 10 bases, there was a span of 19 bases. The CDR3 runs 14 residues. Per the germline V gene, CDR1 is MNHEY and CDR2 is SVGAGI. CDR3 loop: CASSFSGAQQRAFF. The CDR3 bases are TGTGCCAGCAGTTTCTCCGGGGCCCAACAGAGAGCTTTCTTT.

Comment on this clone: This sample also contains other DNA sequences that code for the same CDR3. The gene calls are TRBV15 and TRBJ2-2; 9 nucleotides match TRBD2. Germline V lookup: CDR1 LNHNV, CDR2 YYDKDF (reference sequence). Germline trimming cut 0 bases from V and 1 base from J; bases unmatched to any gene: 3. The CDR3 is 17 residues long. CDR3 sequence reads: CATSRDPLAGNTGELFF. The DNA of the CDR3 is TGTGCCACCAGCAGAGACCCACTAGCGGGGAACACCGGGGAGCTGTTTTTT.

This rearrangement joins TRBV19 to TRBJ2-2; D is possibly TRBD2 (6 bases). V lost 3 bases and J lost 7, with 18 bases in between. The length of the CDR3 is 16 residues. Germline V CDR1 and CDR2: LNHDA, SQIVND (reference sequence). The CDR3 loop reads CASSMGLASVVGELFF. The CDR3 nucleotides are TGTGCCAGTAGTATGGGTCTAGCGTCAGTTGTCGGGGAGCTGTTTTTT.

The chain employs TRBV29-1 and TRBJ2-3, with 7 bases that match TRBD1. The CDR3 runs to 14 residues. Germline V gene sequence: CDR1 SQVTM, CDR2 ANQGSEA. The junction had 8 bases not matched to a gene; V was cut back by 6 bases and J by 2 bases. The CDR3 bases are TGCAGCGTCGAGGGGGCCAGAAACACAGATACGCAGTATTTT. Translation: CSVEGARNTDTQYF.

The gene calls are TRBV5-4 and TRBJ2-7; 8 nucleotides align to TRBD1. Trimming removed 4 bases from V and 6 bases from J; junction bases left unmatched: 3. Germline loops: CDR1 SGHNT, CDR2 YYREEE (reference sequence). The CDR3 runs 12 residues. In DNA, the CDR3 is TGTGCCAGCAGCCAAGGACAGGGCGAGCAGTACTTC. Protein: CASSQGQGEQYF.

This clone has only a few counts. The chain carries TRBV19 and TRBJ1-5, with 7 nucleotides matching TRBD1. Germline loops: CDR1 LNHDA, CDR2 SQIVND (reference sequence). The CDR3 runs 15 residues. The J segment lost 4 bases and the V segment lost 5 bases, leaving 8 bases of the junction unmatched. The DNA for the CDR3 is TGTGCCAGTAGTCTACTCGGGACAGCTAATCAGCCCCAGCATTTT. Its protein product is CASSLLGTANQPQHF.

The chain has TRBV5-5 and TRBJ2-3; TRBD1 is a possible D gene (5 bases). Germline V lookup: CDR1 SGHKS, CDR2 YYEKEE (reference sequence). This CDR3 has 13 amino acids. The V gene lost 3 bases and the J gene lost 1 base, with 6 bases spanning the gap. The CDR3 spells CASSSTGTDTQYF. The CDR3 coding sequence is TGTGCCAGCAGCTCGACAGGCACAGATACGCAGTATTTT.

This clone appeared a few times. The chain recombines TRBV6-5 with TRBJ1-2, with D uncertain. Germline V lookup: CDR1 MNHEY, CDR2 SVGAGI. Trimming removed 2 bases at V and 2 bases at J, with 12 bases between. The CDR3 has 15 amino acids. This CDR3 reads CASSYAEGKNYGYTF. The CDR3 DNA reads as TGTGCCAGCAGTTACGCGGAGGGAAAGAACTATGGCTACACCTTC.

The chain recombines TRBV4-1 with TRBJ2-1; D perhaps matches TRBD2 (7 bases). V lost 5 bases and J 4 bases, leaving 24 bases between the germline ends. The CDR3 extends over 18 amino acids. Germline-derived CDR1 and CDR2 are MGHRA and YSYEKL. The CDR3 DNA reads TGCGCCAGCAGCATCGAAGAAGGGGGGGGTAGCGGTTACAATGAGCAGTTCTTC. Its protein is CASSIEEGGGSGYNEQFF.

The V call is TRBV5-5, the J call TRBJ2-7, with D uncertain. This CDR3 contains 13 residues. Trimming removed 1 base at V and 0 bases at J, with 5 bases between. CDR1 and CDR2 (germline): SGHKS, YYEKEE (reference sequence). The CDR3 DNA follows: TGTGCCAGCAGCTTGAGGAGCTCCTACGAGCAGTACTTC. Its translation is CASSLRSSYEQYF.

The chain employs TRBV6-1 and TRBJ1-2; D possibly corresponds to TRBD1 (6 bases). V was clipped by 7 bases and J by 12 bases, with 15 bases between them. This CDR3 has 11 amino acids. The germline CDR1 and CDR2 sequences are MNHNS and SASEGT. Here the CDR3 reads CASTEGGYHTF. Written as DNA, the CDR3 is TGTGCCAGCACCGAGGGGGGCTATCACACCTTC.

The chain is built from TRBV7-9 and TRBJ2-1; the D call may be TRBD1 or TRBD2 (5 bases each). V lost 4 bases, J lost 0 bases, and 16 bases lay in between. The CDR3 covers 17 residues. Germline CDR1 reads SEHNR; CDR2 reads FQNEAQ (reference sequence). In DNA form, the CDR3 reads TGTGCCAGCAGCTCTACTAGTGGGGCTAGCTCCTACAATGAGCAGTTCTTC. It encodes CASSSTSGASSYNEQFF.

This clone was seen just once. The chain has TRBV14 and TRBJ2-1, with 8 bases identical to TRBD1. The trim removed 0 bases at V and 5 bases at J, leaving 9 bases unmatched. The V gene's germline CDR1 is SGHDN and CDR2 FVKESK. The CDR3 runs to 17 residues. CDR3 loop: CASSQENPGGRDNEQFF. CDR3 sequence (DNA): TGTGCCAGCAGCCAAGAAAACCCAGGGGGCAGGGACAATGAGCAGTTCTTC.

The rearrangement joins TRBV7-6 to TRBJ1-5; D remains ambiguous. The CDR3 length is 12 residues. The germline V and J ends were trimmed by 1 base and 7 bases, with 5 bases remaining between them. From germline, CDR1 is SGHVS and CDR2 FNYEAQ. The CDR3 DNA sequence: TGTGCCAGCAGCTTAGAGGGCCAGCCCCAGCATTTT. Its protein is CASSLEGQPQHF.

The rearrangement links TRBV11-2 to TRBJ1-2; no clear D gene. V was cut by 5 bases and J by 5 bases, with 21 bases left in between. The germline V gene encodes CDR1 SGHAT and CDR2 FQNNGV. CDR3 length: 16 residues. CDR3 loop: CASSALDAFPRYGYTF. CDR3 bases: TGTGCCAGCAGCGCACTAGACGCATTCCCTAGGTATGGCTACACCTTC.

The CDR3 region is CASVGSGLSGYTF. The CDR3 DNA is TGTGCCAGCGTGGGGTCCGGGTTGAGTGGCTACACCTTC. The chain combines TRBV2 with TRBJ1-2; D is undetermined. Germline CDR1 is SNHLY and CDR2 is FYNNEI. The V end lost 8 bases, the J end lost 7 bases, and 17 bases lay between the germline ends. The CDR3 runs to 13 residues.